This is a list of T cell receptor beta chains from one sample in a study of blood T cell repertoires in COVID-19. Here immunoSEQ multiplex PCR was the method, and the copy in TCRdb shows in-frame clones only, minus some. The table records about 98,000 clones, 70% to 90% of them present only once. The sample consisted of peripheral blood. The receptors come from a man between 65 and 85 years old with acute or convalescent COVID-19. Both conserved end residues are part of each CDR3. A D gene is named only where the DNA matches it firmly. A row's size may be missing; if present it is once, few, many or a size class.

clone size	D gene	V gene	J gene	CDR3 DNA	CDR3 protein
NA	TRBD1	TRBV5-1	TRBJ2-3	TGCGCCAGCAGCTTGCAACAGGGGGCAACAGATACGCAGTATTTT	CASSLQQGATDTQYF
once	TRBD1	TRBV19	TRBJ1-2	TGTGCCAGTACCACGACAGGGAATGGCTACACCTTC	CASTTTGNGYTF
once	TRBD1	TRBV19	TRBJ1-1	TGTGCCAGTAGTATAGCCCAGACAGGGGGCGTTGAAGCTTTCTTT	CASSIAQTGGVEAFF
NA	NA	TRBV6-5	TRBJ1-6	TGTGCCAGCACCGGCCGGGACTCATATTCACCCCTCCACTTT	CASTGRDSYSPLHF
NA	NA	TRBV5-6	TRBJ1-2	TGTGCCAGCAGCTTGGGTAGGGGGACTGGCTACACCTTC	CASSLGRGTGYTF
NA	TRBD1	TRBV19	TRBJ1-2	TGTGCCAGTAGTGAACAGGGGCCAAATGGCTACACCTTC	CASSEQGPNGYTF
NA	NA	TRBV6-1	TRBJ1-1	TGTGCCAGCAGTGCCCCGGGATTGGGGTACACTGAAGCTTTCTTT	CASSAPGLGYTEAFF
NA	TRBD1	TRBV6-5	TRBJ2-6	TGTGCCAGTGGACAGGCCTCTGGGGCCAACGTCCTGACTTTC	CASGQASGANVLTF
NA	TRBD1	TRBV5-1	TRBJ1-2	TGCGCCAGCAGCTGGACAGGGGAGTATGGCTACACCTTC	CASSWTGEYGYTF
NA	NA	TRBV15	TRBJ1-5	TGTGCCACCAGCAAGGGACTGGAGTTTGGCAATCAGCCCCAGCATTTT	CATSKGLEFGNQPQHF
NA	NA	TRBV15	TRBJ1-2	TGTGCCACCAGCAGAGATAGAAGTGACTATGGCTACACCTTC	CATSRDRSDYGYTF
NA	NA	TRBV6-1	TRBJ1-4	TGTGCCAGCAGTGGCCCCTCGCGTTCCACAACTAATGAAAAACTGTTTTTT	CASSGPSRSTTNEKLFF
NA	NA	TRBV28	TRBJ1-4	TGTGCCAGCAGTTTATTAGCGGATGAAAAACTGTTTTTT	CASSLLADEKLFF
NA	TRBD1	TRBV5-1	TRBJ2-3	TGCGCCAGCAGCCTCGACAGGGGGAGCACAGATACGCAGTATTTT	CASSLDRGSTDTQYF
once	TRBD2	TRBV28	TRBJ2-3	TGTGCCAGCAGTTCCCCTATAGCGGGGGGATACATCCCAGATACGCAGTATTTT	CASSSPIAGGYIPDTQYF
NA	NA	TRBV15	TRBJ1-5	TGTGCCACCAGCAGAGATAGAGCGAGGAATCAGCCCCAGCATTTT	CATSRDRARNQPQHF
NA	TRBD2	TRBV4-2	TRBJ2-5	TGTGCCAGCAGCCAAGGGACTAGCGGGGATACCAACCAAGAGACCCAGTACTTC	CASSQGTSGDTNQETQYF
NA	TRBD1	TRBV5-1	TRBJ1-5	TGCGCCAGCAGCTTGGCAGGGGGTGGCAATCAGCCCCAGCATTTT	CASSLAGGGNQPQHF
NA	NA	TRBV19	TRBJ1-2	TGTGCCAGTAGTAACATCCTCCAGGGTCCTAACTATGGCTACACCTTC	CASSNILQGPNYGYTF
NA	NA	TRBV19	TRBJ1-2	TGTGCCAGTACCCAAACAGCGGAGCGGACCCATGGCTACACCTTC	CASTQTAERTHGYTF
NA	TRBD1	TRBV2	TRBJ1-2	TGTGCCAGCAGTCCTCGGACAGGCGCGAACTATGGCTACACCTTC	CASSPRTGANYGYTF
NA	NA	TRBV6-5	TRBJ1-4	TGTGCCAGCAGTACCAGGGGATCTAATGAAAAACTGTTTTTT	CASSTRGSNEKLFF
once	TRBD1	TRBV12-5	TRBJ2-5	TGTGCTAGTGGTTTCGGGGCAGGGGGCTGGGAGACCCAGTACTTC	CASGFGAGGWETQYF
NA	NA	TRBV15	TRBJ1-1	TGTGCCACCAGCAGGGGGGGGGACACTGAAGCTTTCTTT	CATSRGGDTEAFF
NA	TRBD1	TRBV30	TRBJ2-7	TGTGCCTGGAGTGTACAGGGGACCTACGAGCAGTACTTC	CAWSVQGTYEQYF
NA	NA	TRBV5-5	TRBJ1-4	TGTGCCAGCAGCCCGCGACAGGACGCTAAACTGTTTTTT	CASSPRQDAKLFF
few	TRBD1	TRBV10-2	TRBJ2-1	TGCGCCAGCAGCGGGACAGGGAGCTACAATGAGCAGTTCTTC	CASSGTGSYNEQFF
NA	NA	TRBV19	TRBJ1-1	TGTGCCAGTAGTATGAATCCCCGTAGCGGGGGGAGGACTGAAGCTTTCTTT	CASSMNPRSGGRTEAFF
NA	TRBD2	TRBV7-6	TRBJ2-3	TGTGCCAGCAGCTTAGAGGCAAGCGGGGCAACAGATACGCAGTATTTT	CASSLEASGATDTQYF
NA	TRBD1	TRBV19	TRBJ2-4	TGTGCCAGTAGTATAGGACAGGGGGCAAACATTCAGTACTTC	CASSIGQGANIQYF
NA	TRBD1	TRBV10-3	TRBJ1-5	TGTGCCATCAGTGAGGGACAGGCTGGGCAGCCCCAGCATTTT	CAISEGQAGQPQHF
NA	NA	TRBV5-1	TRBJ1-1	TGCGCCAGCAGCTGGTTGGACAGGAACACTGAAGCTTTCTTT	CASSWLDRNTEAFF
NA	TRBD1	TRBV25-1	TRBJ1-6	TGTGCCAGCAGGGGGACAGGGGGTAGAGGTTCACCCCTCCACTTT	CASRGTGGRGSPLHF
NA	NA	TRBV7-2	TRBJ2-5	TGTGCCAGCAGCTTAGCGTTAGGGGTGGAGACCCAGTACTTC	CASSLALGVETQYF
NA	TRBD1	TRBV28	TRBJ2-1	TGTGCCAGCAGAACAGGGGGGTCCTACAATGAGCAGTTCTTC	CASRTGGSYNEQFF
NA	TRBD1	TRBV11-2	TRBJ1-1	TGTGCCAGCACCCAGGGACAGGCGTATGACACTGAAGCTTTCTTT	CASTQGQAYDTEAFF
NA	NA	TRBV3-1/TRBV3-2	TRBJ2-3	TGTGCCAGCAGCCAACAGGGGACAAGCACAGATACGCAGTATTTT	CASSQQGTSTDTQYF
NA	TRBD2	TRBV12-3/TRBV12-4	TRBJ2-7	TGTGCCAGCAGTAGCGGGGGGGCCGAGGAGCAGTACTTC	CASSSGGAEEQYF
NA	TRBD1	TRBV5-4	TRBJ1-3	TGTGCCAGCAGCGGGGGACAGGGCGAGGCTGGAAACACCATATATTTT	CASSGGQGEAGNTIYF
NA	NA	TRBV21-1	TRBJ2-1	TGTGCCAGCAGCAAAGGAGGACTAGCGGGGGATTACAATGAGCAGTTCTTC	CASSKGGLAGDYNEQFF
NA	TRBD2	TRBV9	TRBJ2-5	TGTGCCAGCAGCGTAGGCGGGGGGTACCAAGAGACCCAGTACTTC	CASSVGGGYQETQYF